This T cell receptor (beta chain) was sequenced in a study of cytomegalovirus exposure and HLA in healthy donors. The 120-subject validation cohort, separate from the roughly 670-subject first cohort, included the donors. A word on this clone: The target antigen is unknown.

Whole-study findings and limits: Rarity marked most TCR sequences, yet some public TCRs occurred in many donors. The study designated 150 or so TCR beta chains cytomegalovirus-associated.

Method: immunoSEQ multiplex PCR; TCRdb's copy keeps in-frame clones and lacks some. The sample lists approximately 220,000 clones, 80% to 95% seen once, with approximately 1% in the top ten. The CDR3 contains 15 residues. Germline values: CDR1 SGDLS, CDR2 YYNGEE. Between the trimmed V and J ends, which lost 3 bases and 2 bases, there was a span of 11 bases. The V call is TRBV9, the J call TRBJ2-2; TRBD2 might be the D (6 bases). Sequencing was performed on PBMCs. This clonotype was sampled from a woman aged 18-29 years in good health and CMV-seronegative. The CDR3 bases are TGTGCCAGCAGCGGTAGCGGAGCTAACACCGGGGAGCTGTTTTTT. Its translation: CASSGSGANTGELFF.